This TCR beta chain came from a study of T cell repertoires in cytomegalovirus infection. Points on this clonotype: The antigen remains undetermined.

Between the trimmed V and J ends, which lost 0 bases and 1 base, there was a span of 11 bases. Germline assignment: CDR1 SGHDT and CDR2 YYEEEE. This CDR3 comprises 15 residues. MiXCR, run by TCRdb on the reads, gives a single entry per CDR3 protein. The sample holds fewer than 650,000 distinct CDR3 sequences, about 39% seen once. This TCR came from a human donor in good health (CMV status not recorded). Some clones in this sample may be carry-over from other donors' samples. J is TRBJ2-7 and V is TRBV5-6; possibly TRBD2 for D (6 bases). The sequencing used cultured PBMCs, collected from culture after CMV antigen stimulation. In DNA, the CDR3 is TGTGCCAGCAGCTTGGTCGCGGGACTTTCCTACGAGCAGTACTTC. Translated, it gives CASSLVAGLSYEQYF.